The 15 T cell receptor beta chains presented below share a single source sample, sequenced in a study of T cell responses to AZD1222 COVID-19 vaccine. Assay used: immunoSEQ multiplex PCR; TCRdb lists only in-frame clones, some missing. This sample has about 120,000 clones, with roughly nine tenths found just once. Sequencing used peripheral blood, obtained on day 0 of AZD1222 vaccination. These receptors were obtained from an adult in good health.

V usage is TRBV7-6 and J usage is TRBJ2-7, with D uncertain. V lost 1 base and J lost 3, with 7 bases in between. This CDR3 comprises 13 residues. From germline, CDR1 is SGHVS and CDR2 FNYEAQ. CDR3 in amino acids: CASSLGAGYEQYV. The DNA for the CDR3 is TGTGCCAGCAGCTTAGGGGCTGGCTACGAGCAGTACGTC.

V and J are TRBV19 and TRBJ1-2, with D possibly being TRBD1 (5 bases). Germline CDR1 LNHDA, CDR2 SQIVND (reference sequence). V lost 9 bases and J lost 6, with 29 bases in between. The CDR3 covers 17 residues. This chain's CDR3 is CASSRLGTGISLDGYTF. The DNA for the CDR3 is TGTGCCAGCAGTCGATTGGGGACGGGGATTTCGTTGGATGGCTACACCTTC.

The chain uses TRBV2 and TRBJ1-2; D is undetermined. Looked up from germline, CDR1 is SNHLY and CDR2 is FYNNEI. V dropped 4 bases and J dropped 4 bases, with 13 bases sitting between them. The CDR3 runs 14 residues. CDR3 DNA sequence: TGTGCCAGCAGTGGTTTCGGGGATAGCTATGGCTACACCTTC. Translation: CASSGFGDSYGYTF.

The chain is built from TRBV11-3 and TRBJ2-6; TRBD2 might be the D (6 bases). CDR1 SGHNT and CDR2 YENEEA come from the germline V gene. The CDR3 sequence is 19 residues long. Trimming took 5 bases from V and 0 from J, leaving 20 bases between them. The CDR3, as DNA: TGTGCCAGCAGCCCCCCGCTAGGGCTAGCGTACTCTGGGGCCAACGTCCTGACTTTC. It codes for CASSPPLGLAYSGANVLTF. The full variable domain, with the rest looked up from reference TRBV11-3 and TRBJ2-6, is EAGVVQSPRYKIIEKKQPVAFWCNPISGHNTLYWYLQNLGQGPELLIRYENEEAVDDSQLPKDRFSAERLKGVDSTLKIQPAELGDSAVYLCASSPPLGLAYSGANVLTFGAGSRLTVL.

V and J are TRBV6-5 and TRBJ1-1, with 7 bases identical to TRBD1. Germline CDR1 is MNHEY and CDR2 is SVGAGI. The CDR3 totals 14 residues. V was clipped by 6 bases and J by 2 bases; unmatched bases: 6. Here the CDR3 DNA reads TGTGCCAGCAGCCGCAGGGGGGGAAACACTGAAGCTTTCTTT. It translates to CASSRRGGNTEAFF.

The CDR3 sequence is CASTSGGASYNEQFF. As DNA, the CDR3 is TGTGCCAGCACCTCTGGGGGAGCGTCCTACAATGAGCAGTTCTTC. This chain links TRBV7-9 with TRBJ2-1, with D possibly being TRBD1 or TRBD2 (5 bases each). V was shortened by 7 bases and J by 1 base, with 14 bases between the two germline ends. The CDR3 totals 15 residues. CDR1 SEHNR and CDR2 FQNEAQ come from the germline V gene (reference sequence).

The chain couples TRBV6-2 or TRBV6-3 to TRBJ1-5, with D unclear. The V and J ends lost 2 bases and 0 bases respectively, with 11 bases between them. Germline V gene data show CDR1 as MNHEY and CDR2 as SVGEGT. The CDR3 has 16 amino acids. CDR3: CASSYGTPYSNQPQHF. DNA for the CDR3: TGTGCCAGCAGTTACGGCACACCGTATAGCAATCAGCCCCAGCATTTT.

This chain joins TRBV4-3 and TRBJ2-2, with 13 bases lining up with TRBD2. Germline V gene data show CDR1 as LGHNA and CDR2 as YSLEER. The CDR3 length is 19 residues. The V gene end was trimmed by 4 bases and the J gene end by 7 bases; junction bases not matched to a gene: 15. The CDR3 spells CASSRVLSGLAGYGGELFF. CDR3 sequence (DNA): TGCGCCAGCAGCCGAGTTCTCTCGGGACTAGCGGGATATGGCGGGGAGCTGTTTTTT.

This chain joins TRBV29-1 and TRBJ1-1; D may be TRBD1 (6 bases). Germline assignment: CDR1 SQVTM and CDR2 ANQGSEA. The CDR3 covers 13 residues. V lost 7 bases and J lost 3, with 15 bases in between. The CDR3 is CSGTVLGDTEAFF. The DNA for the CDR3 is TGCAGCGGGACAGTCCTCGGGGACACTGAAGCTTTCTTT.

The CDR3 reads CASSPPDRALEEPQHF. The CDR3, as DNA: TGTGCCAGTAGTCCACCGGACAGGGCCCTAGAGGAGCCCCAGCATTTT. The chain employs TRBV19 and TRBJ1-5; 8 bases align to TRBD1. J was trimmed by 8 bases and V by 5 bases; bases with no gene match: 14. CDR1 is LNHDA and CDR2 is SQIVND in the germline V gene (reference sequence). The CDR3 runs 16 residues.

V is TRBV7-9 and J is TRBJ2-7; perhaps TRBD1 as D (6 bases). Trimming removed 5 bases from V and 0 bases from J, with 11 bases in between. CDR1 and CDR2 from the germline V gene are SEHNR and FQNEAQ (reference sequence). CDR3 length: 14 amino acids. The CDR3 coding sequence is TGTGCCAGCAGCCCAAGGACAGCCTCCTACGAGCAGTACTTC. It specifies CASSPRTASYEQYF. Variable domain in full (rest from reference TRBV7-9 and TRBJ2-7): DTGVSQNPRHKITKRGQNVTFRCDPISEHNRLYWYRQTLGQGPEFLTYFQNEAQLEKSRLLSDRFSAERPKGSFSTLEIQRTEQGDSAMYLCASSPRTASYEQYFGPGTRLTVT.

The chain uses TRBV30 and TRBJ1-4; 7 positions match TRBD1. With V trimmed by 4 bases and J by 13 bases, 18 bases remained unmatched. The CDR3 spans 15 residues. Germline-derived CDR1 and CDR2 are GTSNPN and SVGIG (reference sequence). The CDR3 loop reads CAWTATGVTLGGLFF. Written as DNA, the CDR3 is TGTGCCTGGACGGCCACAGGGGTCACGTTGGGGGGACTGTTTTTT.

This clone turned up a few times. The rearrangement joins TRBV27 to TRBJ1-1; D unclear. Trimming removed 5 bases from V and 5 bases from J, with 15 bases in between. CDR3 size: 14 residues. Germline CDR1 MNHEY, CDR2 SMNVEV (reference sequence). In nucleotides, the CDR3 is TGTGCCAGCAGTCATTCGACGGGGAGGACTGAAGCTTTCTTT. It specifies CASSHSTGRTEAFF.

This sequence joins TRBV6-5 and TRBJ1-5; 9 bases line up with TRBD1. CDR3 size: 12 residues. Per germline, CDR1 MNHEY and CDR2 SVGAGI. The J segment lost 11 bases and the V segment lost 4 bases, leaving 3 bases of the junction unmatched. CDR3 DNA: TGTGCCAGCAGTTTACAGGGGGCGGCCCAGCATTTT. It encodes CASSLQGAAQHF.

The rearrangement joins TRBV10-2 to TRBJ1-4; the D is unclear. The CDR3 is made up of 13 amino acids. Germline-derived CDR1 and CDR2 are WSHSY and SAAADI. The germline V and J ends were trimmed by 4 bases and 8 bases, with 11 bases remaining between them. The CDR3 DNA follows: TGCGCCAGCAGTGTTAGCGGGAACGAAAAACTGTTTTTT. Translating gives CASSVSGNEKLFF.